This is a list of T cell receptor beta chains from one sample in a study of blood T cell repertoires in COVID-19. Libraries were prepared by immunoSEQ multiplex PCR; TCRdb keeps only in-frame clonotypes and omits some of them. The sample carries about 140,000 clones, about four fifths recorded once. The specimen sequenced was peripheral blood. Receptors were obtained from a human donor in a cohort sampled during active COVID-19. Each CDR3 is given with its conserved first and last residue. The D gene is left open where the match is weak. The listing skips clone size in some rows; elsewhere it reads once, few, many or a size class.

J gene,D gene,V gene,clone size,CDR3 protein,CDR3 DNA
TRBJ2-2,NA,TRBV4-3,NA,CASSHLTGELFF,TGCGCCAGCAGCCACCTCACCGGGGAGCTGTTTTTT
TRBJ1-2,TRBD1,TRBV27,NA,CASSLRGRHGYTF,TGTGCCAGCAGTCTCAGGGGGCGGCATGGCTACACCTTC
TRBJ2-3,NA,TRBV7-2,NA,CASSLSQAGDTQYF,TGTGCCAGCAGCCTGAGCCAAGCGGGAGATACGCAGTATTTT
TRBJ1-4,TRBD1,TRBV24-1,NA,CATSDRDRGHEKLFF,TGTGCCACCAGTGATCGGGACAGGGGGCATGAAAAACTGTTTTTT
TRBJ2-4,NA,TRBV30,few,CAWSQRQGLSQYF,TGTGCCTGGAGTCAGAGGCAGGGTCTATCCCAGTACTTC
TRBJ1-5,TRBD1,TRBV19,few,CASDRVIAGNQPQHF,TGTGCCAGCGACAGGGTCATAGCCGGGAATCAGCCCCAGCATTTT
TRBJ2-1,TRBD2,TRBV3-1/TRBV3-2,NA,CASSHQGGSGRAGNEQFF,TGTGCCAGCAGCCACCAAGGGGGGAGCGGGAGGGCCGGGAATGAGCAGTTCTTC
TRBJ2-7,TRBD1,TRBV24-1,NA,CATSDSTGTGIYEQYF,TGTGCCACCAGTGATTCAACCGGGACAGGGATATACGAGCAGTACTTC
TRBJ2-7,NA,TRBV4-1,NA,CASSQEGGGGTYEQYF,TGCGCCAGCAGCCAAGAAGGCGGTGGAGGGACCTACGAGCAGTACTTC
TRBJ1-4,TRBD1,TRBV2,many,CASSEMGTGGEKLFF,TGTGCCAGCAGCGAAATGGGGACAGGAGGGGAAAAACTGTTTTTT
TRBJ2-5,NA,TRBV6-5,few,CASTSDSGTEGTQYF,TGTGCCAGCACTAGCGACTCCGGGACAGAAGGGACCCAGTACTTC
TRBJ2-1,TRBD1,TRBV29-1,NA,CSATGQGAGEQFF,TGCAGCGCCACGGGACAGGGGGCCGGGGAGCAGTTCTTC
TRBJ1-1,NA,TRBV18,NA,CASTHRMVPGTQGNTEAFF,TGTGCCAGCACTCACCGAATGGTCCCCGGGACTCAGGGCAACACTGAAGCTTTCTTT
TRBJ1-1,NA,TRBV7-2,NA,CASTALLATEAFF,TGTGCCAGCACCGCTCTTTTAGCCACTGAAGCTTTCTTT
TRBJ2-5,NA,TRBV28,NA,CASKLVNQETQYF,TGTGCCAGCAAACTAGTTAACCAAGAGACCCAGTACTTC
TRBJ1-3,NA,TRBV28,NA,CASSLPPGDPGNTIYF,TGTGCCAGCAGTTTACCCCCAGGGGATCCTGGAAACACCATATATTTT
TRBJ2-5,NA,TRBV24-1,NA,CATSSTDSKETQYF,TGTGCCACCAGCAGCACCGACAGTAAAGAGACCCAGTACTTC
TRBJ1-1,NA,TRBV7-2,NA,CASSLGRQTTEAFF,TGTGCCAGCAGCTTAGGTCGACAAACAACTGAAGCTTTCTTT
TRBJ2-1,TRBD1,TRBV11-2,NA,CASSKGGPPSYNEQFF,TGTGCCAGCAGTAAAGGGGGCCCCCCCTCCTACAATGAGCAGTTCTTC
TRBJ2-3,TRBD2,TRBV5-1,NA,CASSLEVAGTTDTQYF,TGCGCCAGCAGCTTGGAGGTAGCGGGGACCACAGATACGCAGTATTTT
TRBJ1-2,NA,TRBV4-3,few,CASSQARFTGYTF,TGCGCCAGCAGCCAAGCTCGGTTCACCGGCTACACCTTC
TRBJ2-2,TRBD1,TRBV4-1,few,CASSPGQGFFNTGELFF,TGCGCCAGCAGCCCCGGACAGGGTTTTTTTAACACCGGGGAGCTGTTTTTT
TRBJ2-1,TRBD2,TRBV11-2,NA,CASGDPGTSGSYNEQFF,TGTGCCAGCGGCGATCCCGGAACTAGCGGTTCCTACAATGAGCAGTTCTTC
TRBJ1-2,TRBD1,TRBV29-1,NA,CSEGDRVNGYTF,TGCAGCGAGGGGGACAGGGTAAATGGCTACACCTTC
TRBJ1-5,NA,TRBV12-3/TRBV12-4,NA,CASSLDTHQPQHF,TGTGCCAGCAGTCTGGACACCCATCAGCCCCAGCATTTT
TRBJ1-4,NA,TRBV28,NA,CASSLVGRDIGNEKLFF,TGTGCCAGCAGTTTGGTGGGTCGGGACATCGGTAATGAAAAACTGTTTTTT
TRBJ2-7,NA,TRBV18,NA,CASSPAYSSYEQYF,TGTGCCAGCTCACCAGCTTATAGCTCCTACGAGCAGTACTTC
TRBJ1-1,NA,TRBV7-8,NA,CASSLGGGGRGTEAFF,TGTGCCAGCAGCTTAGGGGGCGGGGGCCGAGGCACTGAAGCTTTCTTT
TRBJ2-7,NA,TRBV6-5,many,CASRREGEEQYF,TGTGCCAGCAGAAGGGAGGGGGAAGAGCAGTACTTC
TRBJ2-1,TRBD1,TRBV6-1,NA,CASSGAGTGANEQFF,TGTGCCAGCAGTGGAGCCGGGACAGGGGCCAATGAGCAGTTCTTC
TRBJ1-1,NA,TRBV11-2,NA,CASRDWGQAEAFF,TGTGCCAGCAGGGATTGGGGCCAGGCTGAAGCTTTCTTT
TRBJ2-7,NA,TRBV5-4,once,CASSSFTDIHEQYF,TGTGCCAGCAGCTCTTTTACTGACATCCACGAGCAGTACTTC